Here is one TCR beta chain with its context. The specificity of this receptor is unknown. Qualities for individual bases were not recorded, and no much larger clone is one base off. Ophthalmopathy patients had moderately to severely active disease, Clinical Activity Score of at least 3, NOSPECS grade of at least 4, and duration under 3 months. Patients with uncontrolled infections, other autoimmune diseases, pregnancy or lactation were excluded. Diagnoses were established on the basis of clinical symptoms, serum thyroxine and TRAb, thyroid ultrasound, and orbital computed tomography. Ficoll-Paque density gradient centrifugation was used to isolate PBMCs from approximately 10 ml of fresh peripheral blood. Total RNA was extracted with Trizol reagent, and quality was checked on an Agilent 2100 Bioanalyzer. This record comes from a study of T cells in Graves' hyperthyroidism and ophthalmopathy (dated by TCRdb to the late 2010s). Background for the entire study: Peripheral blood was sampled at the time of initial diagnosis, prior to any treatment. To identify distinguishing TCR V-J signatures, a discovery cohort of some 99 patients was used, comprising 43 with Graves' ophthalmopathy and 57 with stable Graves' hyperthyroidism. Whether ophthalmopathy could be predicted prospectively was tested in an independent validation cohort made up of 18 hyperthyroidism patients plus 17 patients who later progressed to ophthalmopathy. The approximately 97 discovery patients were randomly divided into training and test sets at a 7:3 ratio. In addition, the study compared T-cell repertoires in thyroid tissue and in blood from five or six Graves' hyperthyroidism patients. Once sampling was done, hyperthyroidism patients were given methimazole at a starting dose of 30 mg daily, whereas ophthalmopathy patients were given high-dose intravenous methylprednisolone. The paper reports TCR Vbeta CDR3 sequencing of some 140 peripheral blood samples: over 40 ophthalmopathy, under 80 hyperthyroidism and around 17 progressor patients.

The germline V gene supplies CDR1 SGHDN and CDR2 FVKESK. At the junction V is shortened by 6 bases and J by 5 bases, with 20 bases in between. Reading from cysteine to phenylalanine, the CDR3 counts 15 amino acids. CDR3 DNA is the only sequence kept; it has 45 bases, read in frame from the first base. General conclusions and limits of the study: No statistical method was used to set the sample size in advance, and investigators knew the group allocation. During validation, the model predicted progression to ophthalmopathy a median of around 6 months ahead of onset, with more than 60% sensitivity and more than 72% specificity. Most expanded thyroid clonotypes (frequency above 0.001) were also found in blood, which suggests that blood repertoires may mirror thyroid immune responses. A model built on a 13 V-J signature distinguished ophthalmopathy from stable hyperthyroidism, reaching about 89% sensitivity and around 81% specificity in cross-validation and 80%/75% in testing.

TCR beta CDR3 regions were amplified from RNA transcripts. A first-round RT-PCR of the TCR CDR3 used the HTBI primer set with the Qiagen OneStep RT-PCR kit. The libraries were constructed in a second round of multiplex PCR and then size-selected and purified. The libraries were sequenced on an Illumina HiSeq2000 using paired-end 100 bp reads. The authors processed their data as follows. Raw data were processed with SOAPnuke, discarding reads with adapters, uncalled bases, mean Phred below 15, or no exact constant-primer or identifier match. High-quality paired reads were merged with COPE v1.2.5, and unique nucleotide sequences were defined as clonotypes. MiTCR v1.1 was used to align the clonotypes against IMGT TRBV, TRBD and TRBJ reference segments. Only V-J combinations with frequency above 0.0001, covering 99% to 99.2% of repertoires, were analysed. A TCS score was defined as the ratio between F50 (clonal expansion) and ExV (chaos), using BLOSUM62-based TCRdist between CDR3 peptides within each V-J. Welch's t-statistics and random forest reduced fewer than 600 V-J features to 13, which were used in a naive Bayes classifier (R e1071). The similarity between thyroid and blood repertoires was quantified using the Morisita-Horn index. The public sequencing data were trimmed at Q25 with fastp and processed into clonotypes with MiXCR by TCRdb, which kept only in-frame beta chains. Rows matching on CDR3 protein sequence are summarized as one entry with the most common DNA and genes. TCRdb assigned the V and J calls; the authors' analysis was not used. This sample gives around 610,000 distinct CDR3 sequences in total; roughly 14% of them show up just once. Clones ranked in the top ten supply around 4.5% of the sample.

This receptor was taken from a woman aged 40 to 50 with Graves' ophthalmopathy. The chain is encoded by TRBV14 joined to TRBJ2-7; the D region possibly corresponds to TRBD1 (6 bases align). The specimen sequenced was blood. The CDR3 protein: CASSHHTIQGNEQYF. Here is the DNA: TGTGCCAGCAGTCACCATACGATACAGGGCAACGAGCAGTACTTC.